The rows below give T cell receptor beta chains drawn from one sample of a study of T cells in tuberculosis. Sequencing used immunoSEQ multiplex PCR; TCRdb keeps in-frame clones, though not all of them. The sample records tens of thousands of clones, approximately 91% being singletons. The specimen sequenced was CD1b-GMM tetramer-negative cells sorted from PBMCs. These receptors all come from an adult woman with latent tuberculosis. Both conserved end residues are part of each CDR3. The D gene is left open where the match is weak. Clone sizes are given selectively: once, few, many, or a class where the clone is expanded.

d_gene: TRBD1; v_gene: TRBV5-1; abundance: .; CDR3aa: CASSARGGTGSTGELFF
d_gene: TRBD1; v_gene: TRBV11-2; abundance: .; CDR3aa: CASTYGQGPNSNYGYTF
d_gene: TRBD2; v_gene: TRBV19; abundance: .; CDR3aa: CASSTARRGGVGEQFF
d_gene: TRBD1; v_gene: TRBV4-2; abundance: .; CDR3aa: CASSQATGEQFF
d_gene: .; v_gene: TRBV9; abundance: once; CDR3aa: CASSPRDTPNEKLFF
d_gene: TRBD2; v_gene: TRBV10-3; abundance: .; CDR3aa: CATVAGAPGPDTQYF
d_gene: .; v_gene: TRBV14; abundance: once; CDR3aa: CASSQDHKAGVDEQFF
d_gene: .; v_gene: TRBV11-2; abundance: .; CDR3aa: CASSLTLQETQYF
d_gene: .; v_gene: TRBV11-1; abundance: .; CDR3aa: CASSPGWNTEAFF
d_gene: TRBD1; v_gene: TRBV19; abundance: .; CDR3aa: CASSPGQGNEKLFF
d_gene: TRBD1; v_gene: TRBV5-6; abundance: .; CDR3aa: CASTHPAPAGGRQPQHF
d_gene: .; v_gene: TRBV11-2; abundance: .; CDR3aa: CASSKGTRQNTGELFF
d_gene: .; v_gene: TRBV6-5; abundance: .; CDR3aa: CASRPTGSGELFF
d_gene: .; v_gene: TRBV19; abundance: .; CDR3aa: CASSITGQKAGYTF
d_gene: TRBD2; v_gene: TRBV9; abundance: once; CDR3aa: CASSVLAGDGELFF
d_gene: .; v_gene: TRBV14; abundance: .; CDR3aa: CASSQERGGASNYGYTF
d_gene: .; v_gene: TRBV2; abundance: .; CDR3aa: CASSSVSGANVLTF
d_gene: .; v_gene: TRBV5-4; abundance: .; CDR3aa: CASSFRNTEAFF
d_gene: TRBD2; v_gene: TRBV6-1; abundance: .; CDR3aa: CASSENPLAGGNYNEQFF
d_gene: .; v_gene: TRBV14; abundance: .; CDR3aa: CASSLGGVGSPLHF
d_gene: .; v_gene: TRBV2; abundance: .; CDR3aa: CASRGVASFGANVLTF
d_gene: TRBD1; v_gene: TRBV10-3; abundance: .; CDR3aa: CAIAMDRNYGYTF
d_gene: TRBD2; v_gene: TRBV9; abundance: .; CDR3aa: CASSVGSSGGGEQFF
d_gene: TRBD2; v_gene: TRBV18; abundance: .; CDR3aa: CASSLGGGPEEQFF
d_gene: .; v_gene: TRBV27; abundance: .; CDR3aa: CASSFNGKAFF
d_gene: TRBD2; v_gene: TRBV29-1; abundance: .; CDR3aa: CSVGGLAGGSDTQYF
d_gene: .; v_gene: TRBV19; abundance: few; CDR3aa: CASTLVQQNTGELFF
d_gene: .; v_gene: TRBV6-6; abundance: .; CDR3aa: CATGARNSGANVLTF
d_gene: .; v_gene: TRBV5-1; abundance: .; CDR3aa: CASSLGNRVHQETQYF
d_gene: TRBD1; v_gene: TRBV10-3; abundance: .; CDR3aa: CAISRQGYNSPLHF
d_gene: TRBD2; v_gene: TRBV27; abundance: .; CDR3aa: CASSTLEAGGAESSYNEQFF
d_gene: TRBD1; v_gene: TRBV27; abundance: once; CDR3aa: CASSPGQGLTPLHF
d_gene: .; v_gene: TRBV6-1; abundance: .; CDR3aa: CASSETGQFNQPQHF
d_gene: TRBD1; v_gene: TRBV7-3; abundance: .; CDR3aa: CASSPQGAYGYTF
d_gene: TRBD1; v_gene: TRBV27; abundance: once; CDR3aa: CASSRGQTNQPQHF
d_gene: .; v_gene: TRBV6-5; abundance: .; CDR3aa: CASSYSGGPHQPQHF
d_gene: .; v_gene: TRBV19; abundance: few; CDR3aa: CASSIADSPLHF
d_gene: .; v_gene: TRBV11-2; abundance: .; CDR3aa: CASSLRQANTGELFF
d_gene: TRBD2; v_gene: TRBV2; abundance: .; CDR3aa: CASTGAGGPTDTQYF
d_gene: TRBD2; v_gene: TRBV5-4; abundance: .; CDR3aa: CASSFPGGSISYEQYF
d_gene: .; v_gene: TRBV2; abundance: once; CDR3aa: CASSGGETQYF